Each of the 19 T cell receptor beta chains below was sequenced from the same sample in a study of OX40 agonist ivuxolimab in advanced cancers. TCRdb's copy holds only in-frame clones and misses some; the assay was immunoSEQ multiplex PCR. The repertoire has tens of thousands of clones, 84% of them found once; the top ten carry around 16%. This material consisted of CD4+ or CD8+ T cells sorted from blood, taken in a trial of the OX40 agonist ivuxolimab. These TCRs come from an adult with an advanced solid tumor such as melanoma, head and neck, liver or kidney cancer.

This chain connects TRBV5-1 to TRBJ2-6; D gene uncertain. The CDR3 length is 15 residues. V dropped 0 bases and J dropped 0 bases, with 4 bases sitting between them. Germline V gene lookup returns CDR1 SGHRS and CDR2 YFSETQ. This CDR3 is CASSLGPSGANVLTF. CDR3 coding DNA: TGCGCCAGCAGCTTGGGGCCCTCTGGGGCCAACGTCCTGACTTTC. Using reference TRBV5-1 and TRBJ2-6 for the parts outside the CDR3, the full variable domain is KAGVTQTPRYLIKTRGQQVTLSCSPISGHRSVSWYQQTPGQGLQFLFEYFSETQRNKGNFPGRFSGRQFSNSRSEMNVSTLELGDSALYLCASSLGPSGANVLTFGAGSRLTVL.

The CDR3 region is CASSLGSPPYQETQYF. For the CDR3, the DNA is TGTGCCAGCAGCCTGGGGAGCCCACCTTACCAAGAGACCCAGTACTTC. This chain joins TRBV7-6 and TRBJ2-5; D may be TRBD2 (5 bases). Trimming took 5 bases from V and 0 from J, leaving 16 bases between them. CDR1 and CDR2 (germline): SGHVS, FNYEAQ. The CDR3 spans 16 residues.

In regard to this clone: One end of the junction does not line up with germline, which may come from a read error. This chain links TRBV5-8 with TRBJ2-7; D is unclear. CDR3 length: 15 amino acids. Germline loops: CDR1 SGHTS, CDR2 YDEGEE. CDR3 coding DNA: TGTGCCAGCAGCCTCGGCCTTTCAAAGTCCTTCGAGCAGTACTTC. Its protein is CASSLGLSKSFEQYF.

In this sample, this clone turned up once. The chain has TRBV19 and TRBJ1-1, with 9 positions matching TRBD1. CDR1 LNHDA and CDR2 SQIVND come from the germline V gene (reference sequence). The V segment lost 8 bases and the J segment 1 base; nucleotides outside the gene matches: 8. The CDR3 is 15 residues long. CDR3 protein: CASLDPGQGNTEAFF. CDR3 coding DNA: TGTGCCAGTCTCGATCCGGGACAGGGGAACACTGAAGCTTTCTTT.

This clone has more than one count but fewer than ten. V and J are TRBV27 and TRBJ2-1; D perhaps matches TRBD2 (5 bases). Germline loops: CDR1 MNHEY, CDR2 SMNVEV (reference sequence). CDR3 length: 15 residues. Trimming pared 2 bases from V and 4 bases from J, leaving 12 bases between. This chain's CDR3 is CASSLVGSWYNEQFF. The DNA of the CDR3 is TGTGCCAGCAGTTTAGTGGGGAGTTGGTACAATGAGCAGTTCTTC.

V is TRBV19 and J is TRBJ1-5; D unresolved. V was cut by 1 base and J by 0 bases, with 10 bases left in between. Germline assignment: CDR1 LNHDA and CDR2 SQIVND (reference sequence). This CDR3 is 16 amino acids long. CDR3 in DNA: TGTGCCAGTAGTATAGTAGGCAGGATTAGCAATCAGCCCCAGCATTTT. Protein sequence: CASSIVGRISNQPQHF.

The CDR3 nucleotides are TGCGCCAGCAGCTCATGGGCAGGGAGGACCTACAATGAGCAGTTCTTC. Translation: CASSSWAGRTYNEQFF. This rearrangement joins TRBV4-3 to TRBJ2-1; maybe TRBD2 (6 bases). V was trimmed by 5 bases and J by 2 bases, leaving 16 bases between them. Germline V gene sequence: CDR1 LGHNA, CDR2 YSLEER. CDR3 length: 16 amino acids.

The genes are TRBV7-2 and TRBJ1-5, with TRBD1 as a possible D gene (5 bases). Trimming left V 1 base short and J 7 bases short, with 11 bases between. The CDR3 runs 14 residues. Germline loops: CDR1 SGHTA, CDR2 FQGNSA. Written as DNA, the CDR3 is TGTGCCAGCAGCTTAGGTGGGGGGTTCCAGCCCCAGCATTTT. Residues: CASSLGGGFQPQHF.

This clone was seen a handful of times. Additional DNA sequences in this sample encode the identical CDR3. The chain is built from TRBV7-9 and TRBJ1-1; D ambiguous. The germline V gene has CDR1 SEHNR and CDR2 FQNEAQ (reference sequence). The V end was cut by 6 bases, the J end by 1 base, with 6 bases between. The CDR3 runs 12 residues. DNA of the CDR3: TGTGCCAGCAGTCCACAGAACACTGAAGCTTTCTTT. This codes for CASSPQNTEAFF.

The rearrangement joins TRBV27 to TRBJ2-3, with D unresolved. Trimming removed 6 bases from V and 0 bases from J, with 13 bases in between. The germline V gene has CDR1 MNHEY and CDR2 SMNVEV (reference sequence). The CDR3 totals 15 residues. Here the CDR3 DNA reads TGTGCCAGCAGGATCATGACTCGGAGCACAGATACGCAGTATTTT. Amino acid sequence: CASRIMTRSTDTQYF.

This clone was observed once. The chain joins TRBV27 to TRBJ1-1, with D hard to call. This CDR3 contains 12 residues. Germline CDR1 and CDR2: MNHEY and SMNVEV (reference sequence). Trimming shortened V by 6 bases and J by 1 base, and 6 bases separated the two germline ends. The CDR3 protein is CASRWGNTEAFF. The CDR3 DNA follows: TGTGCCAGCAGGTGGGGGAACACTGAAGCTTTCTTT.

The chain recombines TRBV9 with TRBJ1-6; D unclear. This CDR3 has 15 amino acids. Germline CDR1 is SGDLS and CDR2 is YYNGEE. V gave up 4 bases and J gave up 7 bases, with 15 bases separating them. CDR3 residues: CASSQIETRNSPLHF. The DNA of the CDR3 is TGTGCCAGCAGCCAAATAGAAACAAGGAATTCACCCCTCCACTTT.

The chain has TRBV15 and TRBJ2-7, with D maybe TRBD1 (6 bases). Trimming shortened V by 3 bases and J by 4 bases, and 10 bases separated the two germline ends. CDR3 size: 13 residues. CDR1 is LNHNV, CDR2 YYDKDF, per germline (reference sequence). DNA of the CDR3: TGTGCCACCAGCAGCCAGGACAGTTACGAGCAGTACTTC. Translation gives CATSSQDSYEQYF.

The chain has TRBV2 and TRBJ2-4, with 12 positions matching TRBD1. Trimming removed 6 bases from V and 7 bases from J; junction bases left unmatched: 13. The V gene's germline CDR1 is SNHLY and CDR2 FYNNEI. This CDR3 is built from 17 residues. This CDR3 reads CASRGPGQGAGRNIQYF. DNA for the CDR3: TGTGCCAGCAGGGGACCGGGACAGGGGGCGGGTCGGAACATTCAGTACTTC.

In this sample, this clone turned up a few times. The J gene is TRBJ1-2, the V gene TRBV9; D ambiguous. Germline V gene lookup returns CDR1 SGDLS and CDR2 YYNGEE. V was cut by 4 bases and J by 6 bases, with 10 bases left in between. CDR3 length: 12 residues. The CDR3 loop reads CASSRGVDGYTF. The CDR3 DNA follows: TGTGCCAGCAGCCGCGGGGTCGATGGCTACACCTTC.

The chain joins TRBV30 to TRBJ2-7; the match to TRBD2 covers 13 bases. Germline CDR1 GTSNPN, CDR2 SVGIG (reference sequence). The CDR3 has 17 residues. V lost 1 base, J lost 4 bases, and 10 bases stayed unmatched. CDR3 DNA sequence: TGTGCCTGGAGTGGACGGACTAGCGGGAGCCCCTATTACGAGCAGTACTTC. This sequence encodes CAWSGRTSGSPYYEQYF.

This clone was observed a few times. This rearrangement joins TRBV10-3 to TRBJ2-7; TRBD2 aligns across 7 bases. Germline V gene data show CDR1 as ENHRY and CDR2 as SYGVKD. CDR3 size: 14 residues. Germline trimming cut 3 bases from V and 7 bases from J; bases unmatched to any gene: 9. The CDR3 sequence is CAISESPRGDEQYF. In DNA, the CDR3 is TGTGCCATCAGTGAATCCCCCCGGGGGGATGAGCAGTACTTC.

The rearrangement links TRBV18 to TRBJ2-2, with 8 positions matching TRBD2. Germline CDR1 is KGHSH and CDR2 is LQKENI. The CDR3 extends over 15 amino acids. The ends lost 8 bases at V and 4 bases at J; junction bases unmatched: 9. The DNA of the CDR3 is TGTGCCAGCCGGGGGACTAGTAAATTCACCGGGGAGCTGTTTTTT. This codes for CASRGTSKFTGELFF.

The chain is built from TRBV19 and TRBJ1-5; no firm D call. The ends were cut back, 5 bases at V and 4 bases at J, with 9 bases in the middle. The germline gives CDR1 LNHDA, CDR2 SQIVND (reference sequence). CDR3 length: 13 amino acids. CDR3 in DNA: TGTGCCAGTAGTCTAACAGAGAATCAGCCCCAGCATTTT. Its protein is CASSLTENQPQHF.